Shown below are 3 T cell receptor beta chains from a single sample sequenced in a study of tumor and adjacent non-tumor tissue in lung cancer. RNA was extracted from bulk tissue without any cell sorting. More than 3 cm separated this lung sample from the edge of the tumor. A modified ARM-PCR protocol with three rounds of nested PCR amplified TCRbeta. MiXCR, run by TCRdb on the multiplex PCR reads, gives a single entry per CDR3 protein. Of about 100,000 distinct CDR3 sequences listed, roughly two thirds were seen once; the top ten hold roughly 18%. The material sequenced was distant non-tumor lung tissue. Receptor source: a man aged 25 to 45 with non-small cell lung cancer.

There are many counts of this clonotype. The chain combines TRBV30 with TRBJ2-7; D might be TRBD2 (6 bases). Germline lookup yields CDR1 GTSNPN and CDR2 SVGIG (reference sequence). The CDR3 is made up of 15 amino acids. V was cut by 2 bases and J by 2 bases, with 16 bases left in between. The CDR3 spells CAWSSGGTLPYEQYF. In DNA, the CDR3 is TGTGCCTGGAGTAGCGGCGGGACTCTACCCTACGAGCAGTACTTC. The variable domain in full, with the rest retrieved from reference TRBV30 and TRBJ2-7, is SQTIHQWPATLVQPVGSPLSLECTVEGTSNPNLYWYRQAAGRGLQLLFYSVGIGQISSEVPQNLSASRPQDRQFILSSKKLLLSDSGFYLCAWSSGGTLPYEQYFGPGTRLTVT.

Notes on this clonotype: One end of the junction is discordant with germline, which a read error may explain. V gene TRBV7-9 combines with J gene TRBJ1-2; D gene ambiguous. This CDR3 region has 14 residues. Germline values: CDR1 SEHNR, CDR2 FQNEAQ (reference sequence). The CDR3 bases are TGTGCCAGCAGGCAAATAATGGAGAACTATGGTTACACCTTC. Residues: CASRQIMENYGYTF.

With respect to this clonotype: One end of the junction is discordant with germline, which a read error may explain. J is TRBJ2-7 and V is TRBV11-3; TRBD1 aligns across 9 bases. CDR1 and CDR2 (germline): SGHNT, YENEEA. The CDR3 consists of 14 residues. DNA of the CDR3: TGTGCCAGCAGCTTAGGGACAGGGGCGTACGATCAGTACTTC. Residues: CASSLGTGAYDQYF. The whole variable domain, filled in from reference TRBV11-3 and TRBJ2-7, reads EAGVVQSPRYKIIEKKQPVAFWCNPISGHNTLYWYLQNLGQGPELLIRYENEEAVDDSQLPKDRFSAERLKGVDSTLKIQPAELGDSAVYLCASSLGTGAYDQYFGPGTRLTVT.